Shown below are 8 T cell receptor beta chains from a single sample sequenced in a study of molecular identifiers for immune sequencing clone quantification. MiXCR was run by TCRdb on the PCR reads, yielding one entry per CDR3 protein. The table has 35,000 or so distinct CDR3 sequences, about 18% seen once. Sequenced material: naive CD8+ T cells from blood, with Jurkat cell RNA spiked in. This sample's subset: FACS-sorted CD8+CD4-CCR7+CD45RA+ naive T cells. The receptors come from a human donor in good health. Some libraries in this study had Jurkat cell RNA spiked in.

This clonotype has a count of ten or more. V and J are TRBV14 and TRBJ2-1; 9 bases align to TRBD2. The CDR3 has 18 amino acids. V shed 4 bases and J 3 bases; nucleotides not matched to a gene: 13. Per the germline V gene, CDR1 is SGHDN and CDR2 is FVKESK. This chain's CDR3 is CASSPLAGREPDYNEQFF. The CDR3 nucleotides are TGTGCCAGCAGCCCCCTAGCGGGGCGGGAACCGGACTACAATGAGCAGTTCTTC.

This clonotype was observed many times. The chain employs TRBV7-2 and TRBJ2-5, with D perhaps matching TRBD1 or TRBD2 (6 bases each). V lost 3 bases and J 5 bases, leaving 13 bases between the germline ends. Germline V gives CDR1 SGHTA, CDR2 FQGNSA. The CDR3 extends over 14 amino acids. CDR3 residues: CASSFRGLGETQYF. CDR3 DNA sequence: TGTGCCAGCAGCTTCCGGGGGCTCGGGGAGACCCAGTACTTC.

This clonotype was detected ten times or more. J is TRBJ2-3 and V is TRBV28; 13 bases match TRBD2. The V segment lost 5 bases and the J segment 5 bases; nucleotides outside the gene matches: 7. The germline V gene has CDR1 MDHEN and CDR2 SYDVKM. CDR3 length: 16 amino acids. Written as DNA, the CDR3 is TGTGCCAGCAGTGTCGAACTAGCGGGAGGGATAGATACGCAGTATTTT. Its protein is CASSVELAGGIDTQYF.

The table lists this clonotype with many counts. The V and J genes are TRBV20-1 and TRBJ1-1; D is unclear. Germline loops: CDR1 DFQATT, CDR2 SNEGSKA (reference sequence). V was cut by 0 bases and J by 2 bases, with 13 bases left in between. The CDR3 loop spans 15 amino acids. The CDR3 nucleotides read TGCAGTGCTAGAGATCTTAAACGGGAAAACACTGAAGCTTTCTTT. The encoded protein is CSARDLKRENTEAFF.

V is TRBV11-2 and J is TRBJ2-7; no definite D call. In germline, CDR1 is SGHAT, CDR2 FQNNGV. The CDR3 is 14 amino acids. V lost 2 bases to trimming and J lost 2 bases, with 10 bases between them. CDR3 loop: CASSLIRATYEQYF. DNA of the CDR3: TGTGCCAGCAGCTTAATAAGAGCGACCTACGAGCAGTACTTC. The whole variable domain, filled in from reference TRBV11-2 and TRBJ2-7, reads EAGVAQSPRYKIIEKRQSVAFWCNPISGHATLYWYQQILGQGPKLLIQFQNNGVVDDSQLPKDRFSAERLKGVDSTLKIQPAKLEDSAVYLCASSLIRATYEQYFGPGTRLTVT.

In this sample, this clonotype turned up many times. The chain combines TRBV6-5 with TRBJ2-1; 7 nucleotides agree with TRBD2. The CDR3 is made up of 15 amino acids. Germline-derived CDR1 and CDR2 are MNHEY and SVGAGI. After removal of 10 bases from V and 5 bases from J, the junction contained 14 bases not matched to a gene. The CDR3 region has the DNA TGTGCCACCAAAATACTAGCGAACCCTAACAATGAGCAGTTCTTC. Translated: CATKILANPNNEQFF.

This clonotype was counted many times. The J gene is TRBJ2-1, the V gene TRBV2; D unclear. The CDR3 runs 14 residues. Germline CDR1 SNHLY, CDR2 FYNNEI. Trimming left V 3 bases short and J 5 bases short, with 11 bases between. CDR3 nucleotides: TGTGCCAGCAGTGACTCGGGCTCACACAATGAGCAGTTCTTC. Its translation: CASSDSGSHNEQFF.

This clonotype showed up just a few times. The rearrangement joins TRBV7-9 to TRBJ2-3; perhaps TRBD2 as D (6 bases). The V gene lost 6 bases and the J gene lost 5 bases, with 15 bases spanning the gap. Germline loops: CDR1 SEHNR, CDR2 FQNEAQ (reference sequence). This CDR3 contains 14 residues. The CDR3 DNA follows: TGTGCCAGCAGTCCCTACGGCGGGGTAGATACGCAGTATTTT. This encodes CASSPYGGVDTQYF.